This T cell receptor beta chain appears in the sequencing data of a study of blood T cell repertoires in COVID-19. Across the whole study: The United States, Italy and Spain were the sources of the acute and convalescent COVID-19 samples. The cDNA or gDNA used as material had been derived from T cells, B-cell-depleted T cells, or PBMCs.

As handled by the study authors: Amplifying reference gene primers gave estimates of nucleated cell counts. Method: immunoSEQ multiplex PCR; TCRdb's copy keeps in-frame clones and lacks some. The DNA was the basis for D and trimming; V, J and clone size are from that table. The sample has under 250,000 clones; 86% are singletons. The CDR3 extends over 15 amino acids. The germline CDR1 and CDR2 sequences are MNHEY and SVGAGI. The V gene end was trimmed by 6 bases and the J gene end by 3 bases; junction bases not matched to a gene: 7. This TCR was recovered from a man older than 75 with acute or convalescent COVID-19. The material sequenced was peripheral blood. J is TRBJ2-4 and V is TRBV6-5; 8 bases align to TRBD2. The CDR3 nucleotides read TGTGCCAGCAGATCCCAGACTAGCGTCAAAAACATTCAGTACTTC. It specifies CASRSQTSVKNIQYF.